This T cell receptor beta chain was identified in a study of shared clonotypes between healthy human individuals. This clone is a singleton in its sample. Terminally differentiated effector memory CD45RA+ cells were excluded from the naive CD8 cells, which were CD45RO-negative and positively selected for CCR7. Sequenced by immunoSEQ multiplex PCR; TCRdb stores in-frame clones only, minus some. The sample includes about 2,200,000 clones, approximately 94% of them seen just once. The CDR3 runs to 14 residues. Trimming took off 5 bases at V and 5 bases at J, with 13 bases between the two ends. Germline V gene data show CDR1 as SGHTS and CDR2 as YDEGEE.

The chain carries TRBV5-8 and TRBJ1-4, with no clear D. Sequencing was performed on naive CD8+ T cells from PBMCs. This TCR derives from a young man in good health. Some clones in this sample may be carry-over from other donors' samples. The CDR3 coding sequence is TGTGCCAGCAGTTTCGGACGGCAGAATGAAAAACTGTTTTTT. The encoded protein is CASSFGRQNEKLFF.